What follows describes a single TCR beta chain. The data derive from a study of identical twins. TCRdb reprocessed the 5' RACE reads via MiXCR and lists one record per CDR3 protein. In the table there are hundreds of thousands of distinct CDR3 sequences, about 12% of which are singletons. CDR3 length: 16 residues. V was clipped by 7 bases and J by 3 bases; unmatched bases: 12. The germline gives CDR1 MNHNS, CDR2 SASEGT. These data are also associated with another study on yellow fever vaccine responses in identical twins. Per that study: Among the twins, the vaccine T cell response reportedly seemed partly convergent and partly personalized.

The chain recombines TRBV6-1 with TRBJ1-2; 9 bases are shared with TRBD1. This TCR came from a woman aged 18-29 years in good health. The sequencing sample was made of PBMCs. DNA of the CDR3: TGTGCCAGCACCGGGACCCCCGGGACAGGGTACTATGGCTACACCTTC. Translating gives CASTGTPGTGYYGYTF.